These 13 T cell receptor beta chains share one sample of origin, sequenced in a study of blood T cell repertoires in COVID-19. Produced via immunoSEQ multiplex PCR; TCRdb's table is partial and in-frame only. Of under 75,000 clones detected, 75% to 90% appear once; the ten largest clones hold roughly 8.8%. The sample taken for sequencing was peripheral blood. All receptors come from a man aged 50 to 60 with active COVID-19.

The V call is TRBV18, the J call TRBJ1-1; weak D call: TRBD1 (5 bases). V was pared by 4 bases and J by 8 bases, with 14 bases between. CDR1 KGHSH and CDR2 LQKENI come from the germline V gene. CDR3 length: 13 residues. The CDR3 DNA is TGTGCCAGCTCACAGGACAAGACGAAGGAAGCTTTCTTT. This encodes CASSQDKTKEAFF.

The CDR3 coding sequence is TGTGCCAGCAGCCAAGGCATGAACAGCGAAGCTTTCTTT. Translated, it gives CASSQGMNSEAFF. This chain uses TRBV14 with TRBJ1-1; D is unclear. Germline CDR1 and CDR2: SGHDN and FVKESK. This CDR3 spans 13 amino acids. Trimming pared 1 base from V and 8 bases from J, leaving 11 bases between.

The gene calls are TRBV6-5 and TRBJ1-5; TRBD1 might be the D (6 bases). The CDR3 consists of 14 residues. V gave up 4 bases and J gave up 2 bases, with 9 bases separating them. Germline-derived CDR1 and CDR2 are MNHEY and SVGAGI. DNA of the CDR3: TGTGCCAGCAGTTCCACAGGGCGCAATCAGCCCCAGCATTTT. Amino acids: CASSSTGRNQPQHF.

This chain uses TRBV14 with TRBJ2-5; maybe TRBD2 (6 bases). Germline V lookup: CDR1 SGHDN, CDR2 FVKESK. The V end was cut by 4 bases, the J end by 5 bases, with 14 bases between. The CDR3 length is 14 residues. CDR3 region: CASSRDWGSETQYF. The CDR3 bases are TGTGCCAGCAGCCGGGACTGGGGCAGTGAGACCCAGTACTTC.

This chain links TRBV11-2 with TRBJ2-2, with 9 bases lining up with TRBD2. V dropped 2 bases and J dropped 3; count of bases not matched to a gene: 7. The germline gives CDR1 SGHAT, CDR2 FQNNGV. CDR3 size: 17 residues. CDR3 loop: CASSLSGLAGYTGELFF. The CDR3 DNA reads as TGTGCCAGCAGCTTATCGGGCCTAGCGGGGTACACCGGGGAGCTGTTTTTT.

The chain couples TRBV19 to TRBJ1-6; TRBD1 matches at 7 bases. There are 16 residues in the CDR3. J lost 8 bases, V lost 7 bases, and 14 bases had no gene match. Germline CDR1 LNHDA, CDR2 SQIVND (reference sequence). The CDR3 is CASMDRPSRWDSPLHF. CDR3 nucleotide sequence: TGTGCCAGTATGGACAGGCCTTCCCGATGGGATTCACCCCTCCACTTT. Supplemented by reference TRBV19 and TRBJ1-6, the full variable domain reads DGGITQSPKYLFRKEGQNVTLSCEQNLNHDAMYWYRQDPGQGLRLIYYSQIVNDFQKGDIAEGYSVSREKKESFPLTVTSAQKNPTAFYLCASMDRPSRWDSPLHFGNGTRLTVT.

The genes are TRBV2 and TRBJ1-1, with TRBD1 matching 7 bases. J gave up 6 bases and V 3 bases, and 7 bases lay outside the gene matches. Germline CDR1 and CDR2: SNHLY and FYNNEI. This CDR3 has 14 amino acids. CDR3 DNA: TGTGCCAGCAGTGATGGGGACAGCATCCCTGAAGCTTTCTTT. Translated, it gives CASSDGDSIPEAFF.

This sequence joins TRBV10-1 and TRBJ1-1; D is undetermined. The CDR3 runs 13 residues. Germline loops: CDR1 WNHNN, CDR2 SYGVQD (reference sequence). V lost 3 bases, J lost 2 bases, and 7 bases lay in between. CDR3 in DNA: TGCGCCAGCAGTGATCCGGGAAACACTGAAGCTTTCTTT. It encodes CASSDPGNTEAFF.

This chain uses TRBV4-1 with TRBJ1-6; D perhaps matches TRBD1 (6 bases). CDR1 and CDR2 (germline): MGHRA, YSYEKL. Trimming pared 0 bases from V and 4 bases from J, leaving 13 bases between. The CDR3 length is 17 residues. CDR3 protein: CASSQEARGRYNSPLHF. DNA for the CDR3: TGCGCCAGCAGCCAAGAGGCCAGGGGCAGGTATAATTCACCCCTCCACTTT.

This clone has more than one count but fewer than ten. The J gene is TRBJ2-7, the V gene TRBV6-6; D remains ambiguous. CDR1 and CDR2 from the germline V gene are MNHNY and SVGAGI (reference sequence). There are 13 residues in the CDR3. With 5 bases removed from V and 3 bases from J, the gap between germline ends came to 11 bases. The CDR3, as DNA: TGTGCCAGCAGTGGATTCAGCGTCTACGAGCAGTACTTC. This gives the protein CASSGFSVYEQYF.

In its sample, this clone was seen a few times. The chain recombines TRBV5-1 with TRBJ2-7; 7 bases are a match to TRBD2. Trimming took 4 bases from V and 0 from J; bases not matched to a gene: 13. The CDR3 covers 17 residues. Germline CDR1 is SGHRS and CDR2 is YFSETQ. The CDR3 loop reads CASSPRRGGASSYEQYF. CDR3 nucleotides: TGCGCCAGCAGCCCTCGGCGCGGGGGAGCAAGCTCCTACGAGCAGTACTTC.

The V call is TRBV3-1 (or the pseudogene TRBV3-2), the J call TRBJ1-1; 7 bases line up with TRBD1. V was clipped by 6 bases and J by 4 bases; unmatched bases: 8. Per the germline V gene, CDR1 is LGHDT and CDR2 is YNNKEL (reference sequence). This CDR3 comprises 14 residues. This chain's CDR3 is CASSRGGEITEAFF. The CDR3, as DNA: TGTGCCAGCAGTCGAGGGGGCGAGATCACTGAAGCTTTCTTT.

The chain uses TRBV19 and TRBJ1-3; D is ambiguous. The V gene's germline CDR1 is LNHDA and CDR2 SQIVND (reference sequence). The CDR3 extends over 16 amino acids. V lost 5 bases and J 4 bases, leaving 18 bases between the germline ends. The CDR3 reads CASSAVRRPSGNTIYF. The CDR3 DNA follows: TGTGCCAGTAGTGCCGTCCGGAGGCCCTCAGGAAACACCATATATTTT.